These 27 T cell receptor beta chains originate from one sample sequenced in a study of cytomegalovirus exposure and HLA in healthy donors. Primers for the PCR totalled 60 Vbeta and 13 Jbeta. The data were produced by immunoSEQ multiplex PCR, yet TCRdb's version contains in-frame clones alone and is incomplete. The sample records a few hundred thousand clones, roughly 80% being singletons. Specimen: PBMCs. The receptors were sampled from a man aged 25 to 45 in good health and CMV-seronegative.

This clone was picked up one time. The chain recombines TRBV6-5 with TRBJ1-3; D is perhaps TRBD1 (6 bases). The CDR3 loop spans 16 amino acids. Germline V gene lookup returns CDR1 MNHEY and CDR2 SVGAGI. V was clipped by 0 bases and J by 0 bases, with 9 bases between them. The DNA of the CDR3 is TGTGCCAGCAGTTACTCTGAGGGGGACTCTGGAAACACCATATATTTT. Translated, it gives CASSYSEGDSGNTIYF.

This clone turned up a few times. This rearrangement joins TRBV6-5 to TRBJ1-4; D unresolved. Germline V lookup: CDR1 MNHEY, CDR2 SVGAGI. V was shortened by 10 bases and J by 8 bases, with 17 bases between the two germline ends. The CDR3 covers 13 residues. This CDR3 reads CATKRDVGEKLFF. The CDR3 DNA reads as TGTGCCACAAAAAGAGATGTGGGCGAAAAACTGTTTTTT.

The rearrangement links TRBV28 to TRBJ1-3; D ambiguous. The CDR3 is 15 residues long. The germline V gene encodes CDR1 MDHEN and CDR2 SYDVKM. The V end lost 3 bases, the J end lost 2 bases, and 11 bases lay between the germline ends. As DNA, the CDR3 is TGTGCCAGCAGTTTCTCCCGAGGCACTGGAAACACCATATATTTT. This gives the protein CASSFSRGTGNTIYF.

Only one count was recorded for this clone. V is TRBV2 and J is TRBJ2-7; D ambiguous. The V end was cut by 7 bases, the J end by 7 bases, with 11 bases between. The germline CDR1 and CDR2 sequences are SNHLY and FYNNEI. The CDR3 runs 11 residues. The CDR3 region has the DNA TGTGCCAGCAAGAACTTAATGGAGCAGTACTTC. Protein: CASKNLMEQYF.

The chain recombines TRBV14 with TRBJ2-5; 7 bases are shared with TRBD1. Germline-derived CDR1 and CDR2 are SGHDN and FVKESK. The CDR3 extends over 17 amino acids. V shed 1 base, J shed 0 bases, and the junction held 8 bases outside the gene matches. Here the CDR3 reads CASSQGPGQPYQETQYF. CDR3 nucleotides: TGTGCCAGCAGCCAAGGGCCGGGACAGCCCTACCAAGAGACCCAGTACTTC.

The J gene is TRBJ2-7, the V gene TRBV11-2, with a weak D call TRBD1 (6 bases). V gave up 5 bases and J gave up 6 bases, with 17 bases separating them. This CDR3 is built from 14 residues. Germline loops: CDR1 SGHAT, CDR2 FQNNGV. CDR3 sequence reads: CASSQDTGLAEQYF. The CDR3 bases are TGTGCCAGCAGCCAGGATACAGGGCTTGCCGAGCAGTACTTC.

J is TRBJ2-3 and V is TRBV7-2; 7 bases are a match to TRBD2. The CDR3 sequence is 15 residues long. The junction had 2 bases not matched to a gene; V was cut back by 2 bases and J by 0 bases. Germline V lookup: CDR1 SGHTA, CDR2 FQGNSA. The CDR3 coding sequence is TGTGCCAGCAGCTTACTAGCGGTAAGCACAGATACGCAGTATTTT. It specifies CASSLLAVSTDTQYF.

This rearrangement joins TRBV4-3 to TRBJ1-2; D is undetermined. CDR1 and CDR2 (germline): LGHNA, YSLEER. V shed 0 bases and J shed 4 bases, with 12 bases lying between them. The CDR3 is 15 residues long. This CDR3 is CASSQDRAGTYGYTF. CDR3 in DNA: TGCGCCAGCAGCCAAGATAGAGCAGGTACCTATGGCTACACCTTC.

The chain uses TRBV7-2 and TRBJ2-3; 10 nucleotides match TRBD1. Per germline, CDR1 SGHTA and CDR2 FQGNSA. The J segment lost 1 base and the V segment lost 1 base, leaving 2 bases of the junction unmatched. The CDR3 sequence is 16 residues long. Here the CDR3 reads CASSLGDRGGTDTQYF. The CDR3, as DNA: TGTGCCAGCAGCTTAGGGGACAGGGGAGGCACAGATACGCAGTATTTT.

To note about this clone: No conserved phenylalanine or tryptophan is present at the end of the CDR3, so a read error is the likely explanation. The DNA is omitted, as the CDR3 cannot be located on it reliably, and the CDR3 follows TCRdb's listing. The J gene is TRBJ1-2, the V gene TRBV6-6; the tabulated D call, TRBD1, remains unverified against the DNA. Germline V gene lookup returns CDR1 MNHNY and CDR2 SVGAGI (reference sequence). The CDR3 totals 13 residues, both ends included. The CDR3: CASSFKGERQALI.

The CDR3 DNA sequence: TGTGCCAGCAGCGACCGACAGGGTACCTACTACGAGCAGTACTTC. Its protein product is CASSDRQGTYYEQYF. The chain recombines TRBV6-6 with TRBJ2-7; TRBD1 matches 7 bases. With 6 bases clipped from V and 3 bases from J, the junction kept 11 bases outside the gene matches. CDR3 length: 15 amino acids. The germline V gene encodes CDR1 MNHNY and CDR2 SVGAGI (reference sequence).

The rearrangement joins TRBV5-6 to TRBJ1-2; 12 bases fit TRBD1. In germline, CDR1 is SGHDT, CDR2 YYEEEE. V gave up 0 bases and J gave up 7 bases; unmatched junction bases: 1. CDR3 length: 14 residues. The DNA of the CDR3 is TGTGCCAGCAGCTTGGGGGACAGGGGGCTTGGCTACACCTTC. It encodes CASSLGDRGLGYTF. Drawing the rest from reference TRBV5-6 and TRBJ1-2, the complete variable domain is DAGVTQSPTHLIKTRGQQVTLRCSPKSGHDTVSWYQQALGQGPQFIFQYYEEEERQRGNFPDRFSGHQFPNYSSELNVNALLLGDSALYLCASSLGDRGLGYTFGSGTRLTVV.

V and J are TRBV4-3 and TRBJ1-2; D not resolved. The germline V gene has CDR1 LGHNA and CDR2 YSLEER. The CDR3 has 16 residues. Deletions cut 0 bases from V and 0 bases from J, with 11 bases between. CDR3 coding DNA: TGCGCCAGCAGCCAAGAGCCACAGTCTACTAACTATGGCTACACCTTC. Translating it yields CASSQEPQSTNYGYTF.

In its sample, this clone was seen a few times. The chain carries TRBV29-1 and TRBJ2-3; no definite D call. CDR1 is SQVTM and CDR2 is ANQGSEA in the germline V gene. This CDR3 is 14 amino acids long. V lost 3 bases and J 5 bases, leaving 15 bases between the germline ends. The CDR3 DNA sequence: TGCAGCGTTGAGGTTCCCTGGAGTTTAGATACGCAGTATTTT. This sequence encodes CSVEVPWSLDTQYF.

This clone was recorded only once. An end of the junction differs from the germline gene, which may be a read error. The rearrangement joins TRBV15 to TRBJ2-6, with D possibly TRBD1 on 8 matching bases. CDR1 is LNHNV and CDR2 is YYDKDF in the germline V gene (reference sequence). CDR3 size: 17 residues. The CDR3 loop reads CATRNGQGLSGASVLTF. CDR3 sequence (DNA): TGTGCCACCAGGAACGGACAGGGACTATCTGGGGCCAGCGTCCTGACTTTC. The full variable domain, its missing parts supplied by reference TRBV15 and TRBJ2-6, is DAMVIQNPRYQVTQFGKPVTLSCSQTLNHNVMYWYQQKSSQAPKLLFHYYDKDFNNEADTPDNFQSRRPNTSFCFLDIRSPGLGDTAMYLCATRNGQGLSGASVLTFGAGSRLTVL.

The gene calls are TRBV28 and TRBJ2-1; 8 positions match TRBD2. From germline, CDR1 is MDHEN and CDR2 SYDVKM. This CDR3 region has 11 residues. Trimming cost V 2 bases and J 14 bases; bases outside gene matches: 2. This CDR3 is CASSLGRGEFF. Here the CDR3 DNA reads TGTGCCAGCAGTTTAGGGCGGGGGGAGTTCTTC. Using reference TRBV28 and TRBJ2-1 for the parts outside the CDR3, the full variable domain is DVKVTQSSRYLVKRTGEKVFLECVQDMDHENMFWYRQDPGLGLRLIYFSYDVKMKEKGDIPEGYSVSREKKERFSLILESASTNQTSMYLCASSLGRGEFFGPGTRLTVL.

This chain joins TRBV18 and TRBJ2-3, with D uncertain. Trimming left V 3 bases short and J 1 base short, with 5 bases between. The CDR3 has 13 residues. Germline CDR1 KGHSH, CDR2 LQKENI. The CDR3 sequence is CASSPPGTDTQYF. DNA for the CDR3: TGTGCCAGCTCACCTCCCGGCACAGATACGCAGTATTTT.

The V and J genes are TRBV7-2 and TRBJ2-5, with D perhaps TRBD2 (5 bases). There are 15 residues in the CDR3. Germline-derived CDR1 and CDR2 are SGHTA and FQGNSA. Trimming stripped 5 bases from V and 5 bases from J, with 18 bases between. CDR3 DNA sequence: TGTGCCAGCAGCCGGAGGCCTAGCCCTGGCGAGACCCAGTACTTC. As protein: CASSRRPSPGETQYF.

CDR3 nucleotide sequence: TGTGCCAGCTCACTGGGACAGGGGAGCGAGCAGTACTTC. It yields the protein CASSLGQGSEQYF. The V call is TRBV18, the J call TRBJ2-7; 10 bases are shared with TRBD1. Germline CDR1 and CDR2: KGHSH and LQKENI. The CDR3 consists of 13 residues. V lost 4 bases, J lost 6 bases, and 3 bases stayed unmatched. The full variable domain, rest sourced from reference TRBV18 and TRBJ2-7, is NAGVMQNPRHLVRRRGQEARLRCSPMKGHSHVYWYRQLPEEGLKFMVYLQKENIIDESGMPKERFSAEFPKEGPSILRIQQVVRGDSAAYFCASSLGQGSEQYFGPGTRLTVT.

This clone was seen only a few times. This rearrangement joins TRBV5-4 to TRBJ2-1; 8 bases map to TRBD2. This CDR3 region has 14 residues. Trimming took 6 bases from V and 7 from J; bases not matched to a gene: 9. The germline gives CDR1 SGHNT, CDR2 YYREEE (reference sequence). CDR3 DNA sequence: TGTGCCAGCACCGGGGGGGGCCTGGGGAATGAGCAGTTCTTC. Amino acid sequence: CASTGGGLGNEQFF.

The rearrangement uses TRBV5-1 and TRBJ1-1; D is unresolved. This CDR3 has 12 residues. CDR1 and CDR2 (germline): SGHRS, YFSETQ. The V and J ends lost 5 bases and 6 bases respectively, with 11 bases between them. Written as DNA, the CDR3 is TGCGCCAGCAGTTTTAGTACGGCTGAAGCTTTCTTT. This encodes CASSFSTAEAFF.

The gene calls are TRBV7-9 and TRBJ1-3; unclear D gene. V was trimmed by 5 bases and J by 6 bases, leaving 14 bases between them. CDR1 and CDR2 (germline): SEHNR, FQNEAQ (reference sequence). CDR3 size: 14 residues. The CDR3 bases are TGTGCCAGCAGCCAGAGGGTGGGCGAAAACACCATATATTTT. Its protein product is CASSQRVGENTIYF.

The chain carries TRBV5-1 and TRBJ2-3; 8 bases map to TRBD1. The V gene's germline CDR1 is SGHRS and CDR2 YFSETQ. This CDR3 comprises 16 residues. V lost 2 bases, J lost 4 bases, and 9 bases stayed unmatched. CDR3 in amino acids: CASSFPGGAGADTQYF. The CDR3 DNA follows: TGCGCCAGCAGCTTCCCAGGGGGCGCCGGGGCAGATACGCAGTATTTT.

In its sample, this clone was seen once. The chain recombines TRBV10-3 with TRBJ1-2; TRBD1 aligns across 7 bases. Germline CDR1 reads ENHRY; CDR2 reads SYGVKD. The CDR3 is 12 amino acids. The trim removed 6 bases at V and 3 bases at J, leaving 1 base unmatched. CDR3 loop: CAISGQDYGYTF. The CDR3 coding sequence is TGTGCCATCAGCGGACAGGACTATGGCTACACCTTC.

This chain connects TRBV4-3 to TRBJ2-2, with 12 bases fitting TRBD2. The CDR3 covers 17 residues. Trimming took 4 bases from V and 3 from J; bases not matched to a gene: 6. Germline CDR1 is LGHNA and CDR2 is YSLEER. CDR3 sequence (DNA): TGCGCCAGCAGCCGCCCGACTAGCGGGGGAGACACCGGGGAGCTGTTTTTT. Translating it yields CASSRPTSGGDTGELFF.

This CDR3 is CASSFFLGMDEQYF. CDR3 DNA: TGTGCCAGCAGCTTCTTCCTCGGGATGGACGAGCAGTACTTC. The chain joins TRBV5-6 to TRBJ2-7; tentatively, D is TRBD2 (5 bases). The V end lost 2 bases, the J end lost 5 bases, and 14 bases lay between the germline ends. Germline values: CDR1 SGHDT, CDR2 YYEEEE. This CDR3 has 14 residues.

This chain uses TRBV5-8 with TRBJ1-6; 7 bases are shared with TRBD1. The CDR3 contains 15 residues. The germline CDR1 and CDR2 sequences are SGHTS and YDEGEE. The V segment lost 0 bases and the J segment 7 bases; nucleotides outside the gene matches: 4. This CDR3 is CASSLEGRGNSPLHF. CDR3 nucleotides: TGTGCCAGCAGCTTGGAAGGCAGGGGGAATTCACCCCTCCACTTT.